These 24 T cell receptor beta chains were sequenced from one sample in a study of control samples from healthy donors and cancer patients. Clones were sequenced by immunoSEQ multiplex PCR, and TCRdb holds only the in-frame ones, with some missing. This table holds 100,000 or so clones, 87% found once. The specimen sequenced was blood. All receptors derive from a woman aged 50 to 60 in good health.

V usage is TRBV5-1 and J usage is TRBJ2-1; D not certain. Between the trimmed V and J ends, which lost 0 bases and 4 bases, there was a span of 8 bases. Germline-derived CDR1 and CDR2 are SGHRS and YFSETQ. The CDR3 totals 14 residues. CDR3 in DNA: TGCGCCAGCAGCTTGGACAGAGATTACAATGAGCAGTTCTTC. Amino acids: CASSLDRDYNEQFF.

The rearrangement joins TRBV3-1 (or the pseudogene TRBV3-2) to TRBJ2-2, with 12 bases identical to TRBD2. V lost 1 base to trimming and J lost 2 bases; unmatched junction nucleotides: 8. Per the germline V gene, CDR1 is LGHDT and CDR2 is YNNKEL (reference sequence). The CDR3 consists of 19 residues. CDR3 sequence: CASSQVTPSGGGNTGELFF. As DNA, the CDR3 is TGTGCCAGCAGCCAAGTTACCCCTAGCGGGGGGGGAAACACCGGGGAGCTGTTTTTT.

The genes are TRBV7-2 and TRBJ2-4; either TRBD1 or TRBD2 may supply D (5 bases each). With 5 bases removed from V and 11 bases from J, the gap between germline ends came to 19 bases. The length of the CDR3 is 14 residues. Germline-derived CDR1 and CDR2 are SGHTA and FQGNSA. The CDR3 here is CASSVPGPTEVQYF. CDR3 sequence (DNA): TGTGCCAGCAGCGTACCGGGACCTACGGAGGTTCAGTACTTC. Filled out from reference TRBV7-2 and TRBJ2-4, the complete variable domain reads GAGVSQSPSNKVTEKGKDVELRCDPISGHTALYWYRQSLGQGLEFLIYFQGNSAPDKSGLPSDRFSAERTGGSVSTLTIQRTQQEDSAVYLCASSVPGPTEVQYFGAGTRLSVL.

V and J are TRBV19 and TRBJ2-2; unclear D gene. The germline V gene has CDR1 LNHDA and CDR2 SQIVND (reference sequence). The CDR3 length is 16 residues. Trimming stripped 3 bases from V and 1 base from J, with 12 bases between. CDR3 sequence reads: CASSIWASGNTGELFF. CDR3 bases: TGTGCCAGTAGTATTTGGGCTTCGGGGAACACCGGGGAGCTGTTTTTT.

The genes are TRBV5-1 and TRBJ2-3; D remains ambiguous. CDR3 length: 16 residues. CDR1 is SGHRS and CDR2 is YFSETQ in the germline V gene. V was clipped by 0 bases and J by 0 bases, with 11 bases between them. The CDR3 is CASSLGTYKSTDTQYF. The CDR3, as DNA: TGCGCCAGCAGCTTGGGTACTTACAAAAGCACAGATACGCAGTATTTT.

The chain employs TRBV14 and TRBJ2-3, with a possible D match to TRBD1 (6 bases). The CDR3 runs to 14 residues. Germline V gives CDR1 SGHDN, CDR2 FVKESK. V lost 6 bases, J lost 1 base, and 11 bases lay in between. CDR3 protein: CASSSAGGTDTQYF. CDR3 DNA: TGTGCCAGCAGTTCGGCAGGGGGCACAGATACGCAGTATTTT.

This clone was seen only a few times. The rearrangement uses TRBV7-3 and TRBJ2-5; tentatively, D is TRBD2 (6 bases). Germline V gene lookup returns CDR1 SGHTA and CDR2 FQGTGA. There are 15 residues in the CDR3. With 4 bases removed from V and 2 bases from J, the gap between germline ends came to 14 bases. The CDR3 loop reads CASSSGPGSQETQYF. For the CDR3, the DNA is TGTGCCAGCAGCTCGGGACCCGGGAGTCAAGAGACCCAGTACTTC.

This chain uses TRBV7-6 with TRBJ2-1, with TRBD1 matching over 9 bases. Germline assignment: CDR1 SGHVS and CDR2 FNYEAQ. Trimming took 6 bases from V and 9 from J; bases not matched to a gene: 6. CDR3 length: 13 amino acids. The CDR3 sequence: CASSVRGQGEQFF. The CDR3 nucleotides are TGTGCCAGCAGTGTCCGGGGACAGGGTGAGCAGTTCTTC.

The chain couples TRBV19 to TRBJ2-2, with 9 bases matching TRBD2. Germline trimming cut 3 bases from V and 0 bases from J; bases unmatched to any gene: 5. This CDR3 is 17 amino acids long. Germline V lookup: CDR1 LNHDA, CDR2 SQIVND (reference sequence). The CDR3 loop reads CASSIRSGGANTGELFF. The CDR3 DNA sequence: TGTGCCAGTAGTATTCGTAGCGGGGGAGCGAACACCGGGGAGCTGTTTTTT.

This sequence joins TRBV25-1 and TRBJ1-1, with a weak D call TRBD1 (6 bases). The V gene lost 8 bases and the J gene lost 5 bases, with 15 bases spanning the gap. This CDR3 contains 13 residues. Germline V gives CDR1 MGHDK, CDR2 SYGVNS. For the CDR3, the DNA is TGTGCCAGCTTGCGGGGGACAACGACTGAAGCTTTCTTT. It yields the protein CASLRGTTTEAFF. The variable domain in full, completed from reference TRBV25-1 and TRBJ1-1, reads EADIYQTPRYLVIGTGKKITLECSQTMGHDKMYWYQQDPGMELHLIHYSYGVNSTEKGDLSSESTVSRIRTEHFPLTLESARPSHTSQYLCASLRGTTTEAFFGQGTRLTVV.

The chain combines TRBV7-3 with TRBJ2-5; the D is unclear. Germline V gene data show CDR1 as SGHTA and CDR2 as FQGTGA. Deletions cut 2 bases from V and 3 bases from J, with 7 bases between. The CDR3 sequence is 13 residues long. In DNA form, the CDR3 reads TGTGCCAGCAGCTTAGGCGGAAAAGAGACCCAGTACTTC. It translates to CASSLGGKETQYF.

The chain joins TRBV7-9 to TRBJ2-4, with D possibly matching TRBD2 (5 bases). The CDR3 totals 15 residues. The germline V gene encodes CDR1 SEHNR and CDR2 FQNEAQ (reference sequence). V lost 1 base, J lost 0 bases, and 7 bases lay in between. The CDR3, as DNA: TGTGCCAGCAGCTTAGGGGGAGTAGCCAAAAACATTCAGTACTTC. Translated: CASSLGGVAKNIQYF.

The sample holds one count of this clone. The genes are TRBV19 and TRBJ2-7; TRBD1 is a possible D gene (6 bases). Looked up from germline, CDR1 is LNHDA and CDR2 is SQIVND (reference sequence). Deletions cut 9 bases from V and 7 bases from J, with 16 bases between. The length of the CDR3 is 12 residues. The CDR3 loop reads CASFGQLGEQYF. Here the CDR3 DNA reads TGTGCCAGCTTCGGACAGTTGGGGGAGCAGTACTTC.

This clone was detected once. The chain is built from TRBV7-9 and TRBJ2-2, with D maybe TRBD2 (5 bases). Germline V CDR1 and CDR2: SEHNR, FQNEAQ (reference sequence). Trimming shortened V by 3 bases and J by 7 bases, and 18 bases separated the two germline ends. The CDR3 contains 16 residues. The CDR3 protein is CASSFRTGNTDGELFF. CDR3 in DNA: TGTGCCAGCAGCTTCCGAACGGGGAATACTGACGGGGAGCTGTTTTTT.

CDR3 sequence: CASSFSAGLYDKQFF. CDR3 sequence (DNA): TGTGCCAGCAGCTTTAGTGCAGGACTCTATGATAAGCAGTTCTTC. The chain has TRBV7-3 and TRBJ2-1; a weak D match, TRBD2 (5 bases). The ends were cut back, 3 bases at V and 11 bases at J, with 20 bases in the middle. Germline V gene sequence: CDR1 SGHTA, CDR2 FQGTGA. The CDR3 consists of 15 residues.

The J gene is TRBJ2-1, the V gene TRBV4-2; TRBD2 aligns across 9 bases. Unmatched junction bases numbered 4, after V lost 1 base and J lost 0 bases. Germline CDR1 and CDR2: LGHNA and YNFKEQ. The CDR3 has 17 amino acids. CDR3 nucleotide sequence: TGTGCCAGCAGCCAAGTCGGGCGGGGGGGCTCCTACAATGAGCAGTTCTTC. Translation gives CASSQVGRGGSYNEQFF.

The rearrangement links TRBV30 to TRBJ1-1, with 7 nucleotides matching TRBD1. CDR1 and CDR2 from the germline V gene are GTSNPN and SVGIG (reference sequence). The CDR3 runs to 14 residues. V dropped 7 bases and J dropped 4; count of bases not matched to a gene: 12. The CDR3 spells CAFRQGGKGTEAFF. The CDR3 region has the DNA TGTGCCTTTCGACAGGGAGGAAAGGGCACTGAAGCTTTCTTT.

This clone was observed a single time. J is TRBJ2-7 and V is TRBV3-1 (or the pseudogene TRBV3-2), with a tentative D call TRBD2 (6 bases). The CDR3 has 16 residues. The germline gives CDR1 LGHDT, CDR2 YNNKEL (reference sequence). V was cut by 4 bases and J by 3 bases, with 19 bases left in between. The CDR3 reads CASSPSGDLSFYEQYV. The DNA for the CDR3 is TGTGCCAGCAGCCCCTCGGGAGACCTGAGCTTCTACGAGCAGTACGTC.

This rearrangement joins TRBV4-3 to TRBJ2-5, with 8 bases identical to TRBD2. Germline CDR1 and CDR2: LGHNA and YSLEER. The CDR3 loop spans 15 amino acids. J lost 3 bases, V lost 5 bases, and 8 bases had no gene match. The CDR3 reads CASSNGGGTKETQYF. The CDR3 DNA sequence: TGCGCCAGCAGCAACGGGGGGGGTACAAAAGAGACCCAGTACTTC.

This sequence joins TRBV4-3 and TRBJ2-3; 8 bases line up with TRBD2. CDR1 LGHNA and CDR2 YSLEER come from the germline V gene. V shed 1 base and J 1 base; nucleotides not matched to a gene: 7. The CDR3 runs to 17 residues. The CDR3 region has the DNA TGCGCCAGCAGCCAAGGAAGCAAACTAGCGGGCACAGATACGCAGTATTTT. Protein product: CASSQGSKLAGTDTQYF.

The chain combines TRBV11-3 with TRBJ2-2; D ambiguous. CDR3 size: 14 residues. CDR1 SGHNT and CDR2 YENEEA come from the germline V gene. V was shortened by 0 bases and J by 5 bases, with 7 bases between the two germline ends. The CDR3 DNA reads TGTGCCAGCAGCTTAGATCAGAATACCGGGGAGCTGTTTTTT. Translating it yields CASSLDQNTGELFF.

V usage is TRBV3-1 (or the pseudogene TRBV3-2) and J usage is TRBJ2-3; 11 bases are shared with TRBD2. The ends lost 2 bases at V and 1 base at J; junction bases unmatched: 5. The CDR3 extends over 17 amino acids. Germline V gene data show CDR1 as LGHDT and CDR2 as YNNKEL (reference sequence). The CDR3 loop is CASSQSSGRPGTDTQYF. For the CDR3, the DNA is TGTGCCAGCAGCCAATCTAGCGGGAGGCCGGGCACAGATACGCAGTATTTT.

This chain connects TRBV7-9 to TRBJ2-1; 7 bases are a match to TRBD2. The CDR3 contains 15 residues. Germline loops: CDR1 SEHNR, CDR2 FQNEAQ (reference sequence). V lost 4 bases, J lost 4 bases, and 7 bases stayed unmatched. CDR3 amino acids: CASSSSGGGYNEQFF. The CDR3 DNA reads as TGTGCCAGCAGCTCCTCGGGAGGTGGGTACAATGAGCAGTTCTTC.

CDR3 in amino acids: CASRGRQSNTIYF. The CDR3 coding sequence is TGTGCCAGCCGGGGGCGGCAATCGAACACCATATATTTT. V and J are TRBV6-5 and TRBJ1-3, with TRBD1 as a possible D gene (6 bases). Trimming removed 8 bases from V and 7 bases from J, with 15 bases in between. This CDR3 comprises 13 residues. In germline, CDR1 is MNHEY, CDR2 SVGAGI.